The following is a T cell receptor (beta chain) sequence with its context. Its cognate antigen has yet to be identified. No much larger clone is present one base from it, and per-base qualities are unavailable. The data stem from a study of blood T cell repertoires in COVID-19 (dated by TCRdb to 2020 to 2021). Some background on the complete study: The collaborator samples originated in the United States, Italy and Spain and spanned the acute and convalescent phases of COVID-19. Sample metadata almost always included a de-identified subject ID, COVID-19 status, age in years and sex. Subjects who had been exposed to COVID-19, were actively infected with it, or had recovered from it provided the deeply sampled blood TCRbeta repertoires that made up the dataset. The material from the prospective study consisted of cDNA or gDNA derived from T cells, B-cell-depleted T cells, or PBMCs. Where available, HLA class I and class II types were taken from metadata supplied by the sample provider and were not determined by assay-based typing. The samples were drawn from two sources: the first 160 participants of the ongoing ImmuneRACE study, and 1,254 subjects contributed by 6 global collaborators. A freely available public database, intended as a resource for researchers studying the immune response to SARS-CoV-2, is where the repertoires were released. Broad study findings and their caveats: Clinical and demographic metadata were provided uncurated, with the amount varying by source and participant.

Each collaborating institution followed its own protocols to collect whole blood in K2EDTA tubes. Collaborator samples were shipped for TCRbeta analysis as frozen whole blood, isolated PBMCs, or DNA extracted from either sample type. Taken from cysteine to phenylalanine, the CDR3 has 17 residues. Of the read, only the CDR3 DNA is kept; its 51 bases are in frame from base 1. The germline V gene yields SGHVS for CDR1 and FNYEAQ for CDR2. Here V drops 4 bases and J drops 2 bases, and the junction holds 10 bases not matched to any gene. The immunoSEQ Assay, a bias-controlled multiplex PCR, was used to amplify TCRbeta CDR3 regions from genomic DNA. The study's own analysis went as follows. The number of nucleated cells in each sample was estimated by amplification of reference gene primers within the assay. Sequence reads were collapsed and filtered to measure the absolute abundance of every unique TCRbeta CDR3 rearrangement. For each sample, productive Simpson clonality was calculated as the square root of Simpson's diversity index over productive rearrangements. The immuneACCESS repertoire file appears here via TCRdb, limited to in-frame rearrangements. These files lack a portion of the clones; in checked studies, under half of the deficit traces to unresolved V genes, and the cause of the others is not known. That table furnishes V, J and clone size, whereas the DNA furnished D and trimming. Present in this sample are approximately 140,000 clones, about 80% of which were seen just once. The ten largest clones take up 16% of the sample.

The rearrangement joined TRBV7-6 to TRBJ2-2, with 7 bases in between that match TRBD2. The source of this sequence is a man over 45 with acute or convalescent COVID-19. The source material was peripheral blood. CDR3 loop: CASSSFRGVRNTGELFF. The DNA sequence follows: TGTGCCAGCAGCTCCTTTCGGGGGGTACGAAACACCGGGGAGCTGTTTTTT.